This T cell receptor beta chain was captured by sequencing in a study of blood T cell repertoires in COVID-19. Across the whole study: Samples of COVID-19 (acute and convalescent) were obtained from the United States, Italy and Spain. The cDNA or gDNA used as material had been derived from T cells, B-cell-depleted T cells, or PBMCs.

V was pared by 5 bases and J by 4 bases, with 2 bases of the junction left unmatched. Germline loops: CDR1 MNHNY, CDR2 SVGAGI (reference sequence). The CDR3 consists of 13 residues. Assay: immunoSEQ multiplex PCR; the TCRdb copy retains only in-frame clones and omits some. In the table there are 100,000 or so clones, more than 85% of which are singletons. The V call is TRBV6-6, the J call TRBJ2-7; 10 bases agree with TRBD2. Sequencing input: peripheral blood. This clonotype was obtained from a man over 45 with active or convalescent COVID-19. The DNA for the CDR3 is TGTGCCAGCAGTAAAGCGGGGGGGTACGAGCAGTACTTC. As protein: CASSKAGGYEQYF.